This T cell receptor (beta chain) was identified in a study of blood T cell repertoires in COVID-19. On the study more broadly: Some COVID-19 samples were acute and others convalescent; all came from the United States, Italy and Spain. From T cells, B-cell-depleted T cells, or PBMCs came the material, which was cDNA or gDNA.

Authors' processing steps: Amplification from reference gene primers served as the basis for estimated nucleated cell counts. The protocol was immunoSEQ multiplex PCR, while the TCRdb copy is restricted to in-frame clones and leaves out a portion. V and J calls and clone size follow that table, whereas D and trimming were derived from the DNA. This sample yields about 90,000 clones, of which 65% to 90% are seen a single time; about 1.2% belongs to the top ten. Germline assignment: CDR1 MNHEY and CDR2 SVGEGT. The V and J ends lost 5 bases and 5 bases, in that order; junction bases with no gene match: 7. The CDR3 totals 14 residues.

The receptor was derived from a man at least 80 years old with active or convalescent COVID-19. The chain has TRBV6-2 or TRBV6-3 and TRBJ2-5; 8 bases fit TRBD2. The sequencing sample was made of peripheral blood. DNA for the CDR3: TGTGCCAGCAGTAGCGGGAGAGCTGTGGAGACCCAGTACTTC. The encoded protein is CASSSGRAVETQYF.